Below, 30 T cell receptor beta chains from the same sample are listed, as sequenced in a study of identical twins. MiXCR, applied by TCRdb to the 5' RACE reads, yields one record per CDR3 protein. The sample yields some 730,000 distinct CDR3 sequences, 18% seen once. The same data also contributed to another study, on T cells expressing NK-cell markers.

Sequencing input: PBMCs. Receptor source: a woman aged 18 to 35 in good health.

This clonotype was seen a few times. The chain employs TRBV5-1 and TRBJ1-6, with D possibly matching TRBD1 (6 bases). This CDR3 region has 15 residues. V gave up 1 base and J gave up 11 bases, with 16 bases separating them. CDR1 and CDR2 from the germline V gene are SGHRS and YFSETQ. CDR3 nucleotide sequence: TGCGCCAGCAGCTTGAGTGGGCCCCCAGGGGCACCCCTCCACTTT. Translating it yields CASSLSGPPGAPLHF.

A few counts support this clonotype. The CDR3 loop is CASSQESDIQYF. The CDR3 DNA follows: TGTGCCAGCAGCCAAGAGTCGGACATTCAGTACTTC. The J gene is TRBJ2-4, the V gene TRBV14, with D hard to call. The V gene lost 0 bases and the J gene lost 8 bases, with 5 bases spanning the gap. The CDR3 runs to 12 residues. Germline CDR1 SGHDN, CDR2 FVKESK.

The chain joins TRBV7-2 to TRBJ2-5; 9 bases agree with TRBD2. Germline trimming cut 7 bases from V and 5 bases from J; bases unmatched to any gene: 8. The CDR3 is 14 residues long. Germline loops: CDR1 SGHTA, CDR2 FQGNSA. The CDR3 DNA follows: TGTGCCAGCATGGTGCGGGAGGGTAAGGAGACCCAGTACTTC. It yields the protein CASMVREGKETQYF.

The J gene is TRBJ1-6, the V gene TRBV6-5; D gene uncertain. CDR1 MNHEY and CDR2 SVGAGI come from the germline V gene. V dropped 1 base and J dropped 12 bases, with 16 bases sitting between them. The length of the CDR3 is 15 residues. The CDR3 DNA reads as TGTGCCAGCAGTTACTTTGGAGGGAGGGCAGAACCCCTCCACTTT. It yields the protein CASSYFGGRAEPLHF.

This clonotype has just a few counts. V is TRBV15 and J is TRBJ2-2; TRBD2 matches at 10 bases. The CDR3 length is 18 residues. Unmatched junction bases numbered 9, after V lost 3 bases and J lost 2 bases. The germline V gene has CDR1 LNHNV and CDR2 YYDKDF (reference sequence). The CDR3 reads CATSSPPGTSDNTGELFF. The CDR3 nucleotides are TGTGCCACCAGCAGTCCCCCAGGGACTAGCGATAACACCGGGGAGCTGTTTTTT.

V gene TRBV7-9 combines with J gene TRBJ2-3; D remains ambiguous. The CDR3 runs 13 residues. Trimming removed 5 bases from V and 0 bases from J, with 6 bases in between. Per the germline V gene, CDR1 is SEHNR and CDR2 is FQNEAQ (reference sequence). CDR3 protein: CASSVHSTDTQYF. The CDR3 coding sequence is TGTGCCAGCAGCGTTCATAGCACAGATACGCAGTATTTT.

This clonotype came up a few times. The chain is built from TRBV6-2 or TRBV6-3 and TRBJ2-6; TRBD1 matches at 9 bases. Trimming cost V 7 bases and J 2 bases; bases outside gene matches: 9. The CDR3 covers 17 residues. Germline V CDR1 and CDR2: MNHEY, SVGEGT. The CDR3 bases are TGTGCCAGCAACGGACCGGGACAGGGAACTGGGGCCAACGTCCTGACTTTC. This encodes CASNGPGQGTGANVLTF.

On this clonotype: A junction boundary mismatches the germline segment, possibly from a read error. This rearrangement joins TRBV12-3 or TRBV12-4 to TRBJ2-7, with D perhaps TRBD2 (5 bases). The CDR3 runs to 13 residues. CDR3 sequence (DNA): TGTGCCAGTAGTTTCGGGGTATTCAGTGGGCAGTACTTC. This codes for CASSFGVFSGQYF.

The table lists this clonotype with a few counts. The rearrangement uses TRBV10-3 and TRBJ2-1; tentatively, D is TRBD1 (6 bases). The CDR3 runs to 16 residues. V shed 0 bases and J shed 2 bases, with 11 bases lying between them. The germline gives CDR1 ENHRY, CDR2 SYGVKD. CDR3 DNA sequence: TGTGCCATCAGTGAGTCGACAGGCGAGACCTACAATGAGCAGTTCTTC. Its translation: CAISESTGETYNEQFF.

Only a few counts were recorded for this clonotype. This chain joins TRBV6-5 and TRBJ2-6, with D possibly called TRBD1 or TRBD2 (5 bases each). Per the germline V gene, CDR1 is MNHEY and CDR2 is SVGAGI. The V and J ends lost 1 base and 4 bases respectively, with 8 bases between them. CDR3 length: 15 residues. The CDR3 DNA is TGTGCCAGCAGTTACTTGGGGACCGGGGCCAACGTCCTGACTTTC. The encoded protein is CASSYLGTGANVLTF.

This clonotype has just one count. The CDR3 region is CASSLEAPSYNEQFF. Here the CDR3 DNA reads TGCGCCAGCAGCTTGGAGGCTCCTTCCTACAATGAGCAGTTCTTC. The V call is TRBV5-1, the J call TRBJ2-1, with unresolved D. CDR1 is SGHRS, CDR2 YFSETQ, per germline. Trimming stripped 0 bases from V and 1 base from J, with 8 bases between. This CDR3 has 15 amino acids.

This clonotype has just a few counts. The chain employs TRBV12-3 or TRBV12-4 and TRBJ2-7; D is uncertain. The V end lost 7 bases, the J end lost 3 bases, and 13 bases lay between the germline ends. The CDR3 spans 13 residues. The CDR3 bases are TGTGCCAGCACTCACGCCGAGAACTACGAGCAGTACTTC. Amino acids: CASTHAENYEQYF.

This rearrangement joins TRBV5-5 to TRBJ2-7; a weak D match, TRBD1 (5 bases). CDR3 length: 14 amino acids. Germline-derived CDR1 and CDR2 are SGHKS and YYEKEE (reference sequence). V was pared by 3 bases and J by 10 bases, with 20 bases between. The CDR3 DNA reads TGTGCCAGCAGCTCCCAGGGCCGTTCCACATCACAGTACTTC. Its translation: CASSSQGRSTSQYF.

This clonotype was counted a few times. The chain joins TRBV3-1 to TRBJ2-5; D perhaps matches TRBD1 (5 bases). The CDR3 runs 13 residues. V dropped 4 bases and J dropped 3 bases, with 9 bases sitting between them. CDR1 and CDR2 (germline): LGHDT, YNNKEL (reference sequence). The CDR3 here is CASSRIGEETQYF. The CDR3, as DNA: TGTGCCAGCAGCCGTATAGGGGAAGAGACCCAGTACTTC.

There are many counts of this clonotype. The rearrangement uses TRBV12-3 or TRBV12-4 and TRBJ2-7; maybe TRBD2 (5 bases). Trimming stripped 5 bases from V and 1 base from J, with 12 bases between. The CDR3 spans 14 residues. CDR3 protein: CASSPREGSYEQYF. The CDR3 region has the DNA TGTGCCAGCAGTCCCCGGGAAGGGTCCTACGAGCAGTACTTC.

The sample holds many counts of this clonotype. This chain connects TRBV6-6 to TRBJ1-1, with unresolved D. CDR3 length: 11 residues. The V and J ends lost 7 bases and 5 bases respectively, with 8 bases between them. The germline V gene has CDR1 MNHNY and CDR2 SVGAGI (reference sequence). The CDR3 DNA is TGTGCCAGCATTCGAGGGACTGAAGCTTTCTTT. Protein: CASIRGTEAFF.

This clonotype was counted only a few times. The CDR3 protein is CSVGDRNDSYEQYF. The CDR3 DNA follows: TGCAGCGTTGGGGACAGGAATGACTCCTACGAGCAGTACTTC. This chain connects TRBV29-1 to TRBJ2-7; the match to TRBD1 covers 8 bases. J lost 0 bases, V lost 4 bases, and 5 bases had no gene match. The CDR3 length is 14 residues. Germline loops: CDR1 SQVTM, CDR2 ANQGSEA.

This rearrangement joins TRBV6-1 to TRBJ1-1; D is ambiguous. Germline loops: CDR1 MNHNS, CDR2 SASEGT. The V gene lost 6 bases and the J gene lost 5 bases, with 19 bases spanning the gap. The CDR3 extends over 15 amino acids. The CDR3 spells CASSHRTGKGTEAFF. The CDR3 DNA is TGTGCCAGCAGCCATAGGACGGGGAAGGGAACTGAAGCTTTCTTT.

V gene TRBV12-3 or TRBV12-4 combines with J gene TRBJ2-7, with TRBD1 matching over 8 bases. The CDR3 loop spans 13 amino acids. Trimming removed 10 bases from V and 0 bases from J; junction bases left unmatched: 5. As DNA, the CDR3 is TGTGCCACCAGGGACAGGCACTCCTACGAGCAGTACTTC. This encodes CATRDRHSYEQYF.

This chain uses TRBV2 with TRBJ2-5; TRBD2 aligns across 10 bases. J gave up 7 bases and V 2 bases, and 7 bases lay outside the gene matches. Germline CDR1 reads SNHLY; CDR2 reads FYNNEI. The CDR3 covers 15 residues. CDR3 amino acids: CASSERVSGGATQYF. The CDR3 DNA follows: TGTGCCAGCAGTGAAAGAGTGAGCGGGGGGGCGACCCAGTACTTC.

The V gene is TRBV18, the J gene TRBJ2-3, with D maybe TRBD2 (6 bases). The germline V gene encodes CDR1 KGHSH and CDR2 LQKENI. Between the trimmed V and J ends, which lost 3 bases and 6 bases, there was a span of 16 bases. The CDR3 extends over 15 amino acids. CDR3 region: CASSPLRDSVDTQYF. CDR3 sequence (DNA): TGTGCCAGCTCACCCCTCCGGGACTCCGTGGATACGCAGTATTTT. Combining the CDR3 with reference TRBV18 and TRBJ2-3 gives the whole variable domain NAGVMQNPRHLVRRRGQEARLRCSPMKGHSHVYWYRQLPEEGLKFMVYLQKENIIDESGMPKERFSAEFPKEGPSILRIQQVVRGDSAAYFCASSPLRDSVDTQYFGPGTRLTVL.

The chain employs TRBV15 and TRBJ2-4; D unclear. Per the germline V gene, CDR1 is LNHNV and CDR2 is YYDKDF (reference sequence). V lost 8 bases and J lost 5, with 16 bases in between. The CDR3 has 14 amino acids. Written as DNA, the CDR3 is TGTGCCACCCAAGGGCGCCGAGAGGAAAACATTCAGTACTTC. Encoded protein: CATQGRREENIQYF.

This clonotype was detected only a few times. The chain links TRBV12-3 or TRBV12-4 to TRBJ2-7; 8 positions agree with TRBD1. The CDR3 is 16 residues long. Trimming took 4 bases from V and 0 from J; bases not matched to a gene: 8. CDR3: CASSSPDRGPSYEQYF. CDR3 sequence (DNA): TGTGCCAGCAGTTCCCCTGACAGGGGCCCCTCCTACGAGCAGTACTTC.

This clonotype was picked up a small number of times. The chain uses TRBV5-5 and TRBJ1-2; D remains ambiguous. Looked up from germline, CDR1 is SGHKS and CDR2 is YYEKEE (reference sequence). Trimming shortened V by 4 bases and J by 7 bases, and 17 bases separated the two germline ends. This CDR3 has 14 residues. The CDR3 region is CASSPRTGPGGYTF. The CDR3 region has the DNA TGTGCCAGCAGCCCCCGGACCGGTCCCGGTGGCTACACCTTC.

This clonotype has just a few counts. This chain joins TRBV6-5 and TRBJ1-2; 12 nucleotides agree with TRBD1. Germline V gives CDR1 MNHEY, CDR2 SVGAGI. Germline trimming cut 0 bases from V and 8 bases from J; bases unmatched to any gene: 7. CDR3 size: 16 residues. CDR3 in amino acids: CASSYSMGTGGLGYTF. The DNA of the CDR3 is TGTGCCAGCAGTTACTCGATGGGGACAGGGGGCTTAGGCTACACCTTC.

This clonotype came up a few times. The chain uses TRBV20-1 and TRBJ1-2, with D unclear. The CDR3 extends over 8 amino acids. CDR1 and CDR2 from the germline V gene are DFQATT and SNEGSKA (reference sequence). CDR3 in DNA: TGCAGATCAGACGGCTACACCTTC. Translation gives CRSDGYTF.

This chain uses TRBV5-6 with TRBJ2-1; 7 bases are a match to TRBD1. Germline values: CDR1 SGHDT, CDR2 YYEEEE. The CDR3 has 17 residues. V lost 7 bases and J lost 3; bases outside the gene matches: 16. The CDR3 bases are TGTGCCAGCTACCACATTTACAGGGGCACATTCTACAATGAGCAGTTCTTC. Translating gives CASYHIYRGTFYNEQFF.

The chain joins TRBV29-1 to TRBJ1-2; the D gene is possibly TRBD1 (6 bases). The ends were cut back, 3 bases at V and 3 bases at J, with 17 bases in the middle. The CDR3 spans 15 residues. Germline V gene data show CDR1 as SQVTM and CDR2 as ANQGSEA. The CDR3 nucleotides read TGCAGCGTTGATGAAGGGGGTTTCGATGACTATGGCTACACCTTC. Protein: CSVDEGGFDDYGYTF.

This clonotype was counted only a few times. This chain uses TRBV7-2 with TRBJ1-1, with no clear D. The CDR3 runs to 14 residues. The ends were cut back, 2 bases at V and 3 bases at J, with 10 bases in the middle. Germline-derived CDR1 and CDR2 are SGHTA and FQGNSA. The CDR3 is CASSLSRWDTEAFF. The DNA for the CDR3 is TGTGCCAGCAGCTTATCGAGGTGGGACACTGAAGCTTTCTTT.

V usage is TRBV20-1 and J usage is TRBJ1-5, with unresolved D. This CDR3 is 14 amino acids long. Germline lookup yields CDR1 DFQATT and CDR2 SNEGSKA (reference sequence). V was shortened by 3 bases and J by 0 bases, with 9 bases between the two germline ends. DNA of the CDR3: TGCAGTGCTAGGCCAGAGCATAGCAATCAGCCCCAGCATTTT. Protein sequence: CSARPEHSNQPQHF.